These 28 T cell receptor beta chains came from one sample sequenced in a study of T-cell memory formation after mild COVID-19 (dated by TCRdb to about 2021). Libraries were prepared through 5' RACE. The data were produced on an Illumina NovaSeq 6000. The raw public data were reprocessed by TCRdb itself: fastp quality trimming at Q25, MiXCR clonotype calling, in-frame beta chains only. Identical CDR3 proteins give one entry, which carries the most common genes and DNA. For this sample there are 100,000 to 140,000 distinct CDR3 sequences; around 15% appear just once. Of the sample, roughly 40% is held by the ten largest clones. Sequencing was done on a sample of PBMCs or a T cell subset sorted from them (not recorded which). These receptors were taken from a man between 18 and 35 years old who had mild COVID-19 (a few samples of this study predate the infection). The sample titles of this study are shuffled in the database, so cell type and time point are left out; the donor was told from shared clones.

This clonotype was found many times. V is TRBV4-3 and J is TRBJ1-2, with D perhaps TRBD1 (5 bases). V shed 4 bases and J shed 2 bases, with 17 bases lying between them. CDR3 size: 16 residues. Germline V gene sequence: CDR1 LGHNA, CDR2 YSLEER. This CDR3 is CASSPSRGPPNYGYTF. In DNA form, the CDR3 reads TGCGCCAGCAGCCCCTCCCGGGGACCGCCAAACTATGGCTACACCTTC.

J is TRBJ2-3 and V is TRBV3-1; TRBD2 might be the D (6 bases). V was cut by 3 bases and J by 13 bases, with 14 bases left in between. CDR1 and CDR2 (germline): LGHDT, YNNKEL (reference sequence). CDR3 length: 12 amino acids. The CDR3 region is CASSQGGLAEYF. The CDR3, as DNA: TGTGCCAGCAGCCAGGGGGGTCTAGCTGAGTATTTT.

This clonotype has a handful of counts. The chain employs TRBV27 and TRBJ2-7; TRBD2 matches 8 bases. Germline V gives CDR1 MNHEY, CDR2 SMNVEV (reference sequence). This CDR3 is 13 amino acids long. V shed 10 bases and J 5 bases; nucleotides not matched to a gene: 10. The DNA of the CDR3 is TGTGCCACCTCCATCGGGGGGGGCGACGAGCAGTACTTC. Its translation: CATSIGGGDEQYF.

The CDR3 is CASSRLAGNTDTQYF. The CDR3, as DNA: TGCGCCAGCAGCCGACTAGCGGGAAACACAGATACGCAGTATTTT. J is TRBJ2-3 and V is TRBV5-1; 11 bases are a match to TRBD2. This CDR3 spans 15 amino acids. CDR1 is SGHRS, CDR2 YFSETQ, per germline. The V and J ends lost 4 bases and 2 bases, in that order; junction bases with no gene match: 3.

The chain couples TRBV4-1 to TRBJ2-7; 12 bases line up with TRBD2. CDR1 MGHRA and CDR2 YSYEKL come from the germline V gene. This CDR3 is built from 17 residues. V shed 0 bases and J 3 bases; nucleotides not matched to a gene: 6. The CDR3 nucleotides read TGCGCCAGCAGCCAAGATCCGCTAGCGGGGGGGATCTACGAGCAGTACTTC. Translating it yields CASSQDPLAGGIYEQYF.

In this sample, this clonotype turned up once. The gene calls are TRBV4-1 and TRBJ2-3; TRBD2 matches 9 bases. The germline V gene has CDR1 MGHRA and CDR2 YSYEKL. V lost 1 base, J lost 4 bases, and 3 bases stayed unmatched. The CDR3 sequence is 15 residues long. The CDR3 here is CASSQVAGGADTQYF. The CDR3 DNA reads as TGCGCCAGCAGCCAAGTGGCGGGGGGGGCAGATACGCAGTATTTT.

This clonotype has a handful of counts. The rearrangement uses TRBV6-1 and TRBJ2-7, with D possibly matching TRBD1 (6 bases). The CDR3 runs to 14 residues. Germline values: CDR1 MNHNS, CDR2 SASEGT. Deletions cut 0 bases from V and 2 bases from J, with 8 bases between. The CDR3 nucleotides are TGTGCCAGCAGTGAAGCGGGGGCGACCTACGAGCAGTACGTC. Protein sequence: CASSEAGATYEQYV.

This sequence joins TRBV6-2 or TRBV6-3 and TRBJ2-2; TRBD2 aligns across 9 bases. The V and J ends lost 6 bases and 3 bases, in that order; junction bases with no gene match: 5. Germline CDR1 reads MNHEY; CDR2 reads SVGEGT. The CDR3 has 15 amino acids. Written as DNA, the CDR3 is TGTGCCAGCAGCTCGCGGGGGGGAGACACCGGGGAGCTGTTTTTT. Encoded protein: CASSSRGGDTGELFF.

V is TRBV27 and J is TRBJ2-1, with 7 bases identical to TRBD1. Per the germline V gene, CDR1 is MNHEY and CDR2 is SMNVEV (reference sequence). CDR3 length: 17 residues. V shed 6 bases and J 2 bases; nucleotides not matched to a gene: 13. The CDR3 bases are TGTGCCAGCAGCCGCTACGGGACAGTCATTACCTACAATGAGCAGTTCTTC. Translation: CASSRYGTVITYNEQFF.

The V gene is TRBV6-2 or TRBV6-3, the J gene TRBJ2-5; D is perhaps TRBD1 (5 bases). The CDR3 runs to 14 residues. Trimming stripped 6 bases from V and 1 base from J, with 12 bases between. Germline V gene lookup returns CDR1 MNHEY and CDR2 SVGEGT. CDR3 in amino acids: CASSGGRVQETQYF. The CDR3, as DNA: TGTGCCAGCAGCGGCGGCAGGGTCCAAGAGACCCAGTACTTC.

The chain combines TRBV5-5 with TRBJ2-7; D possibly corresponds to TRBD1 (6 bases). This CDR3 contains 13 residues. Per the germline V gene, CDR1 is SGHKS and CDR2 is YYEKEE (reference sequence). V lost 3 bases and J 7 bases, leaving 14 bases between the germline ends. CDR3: CASSSVQGREQYF. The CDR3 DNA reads TGTGCCAGCAGCTCTGTACAGGGTAGGGAGCAGTACTTC.

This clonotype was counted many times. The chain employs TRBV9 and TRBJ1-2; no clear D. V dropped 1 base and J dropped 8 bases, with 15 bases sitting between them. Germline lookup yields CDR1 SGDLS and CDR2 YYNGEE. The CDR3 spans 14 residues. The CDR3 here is CASSVRAHPPGYTF. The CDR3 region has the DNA TGTGCCAGCAGCGTAAGAGCCCATCCGCCGGGCTACACCTTC.

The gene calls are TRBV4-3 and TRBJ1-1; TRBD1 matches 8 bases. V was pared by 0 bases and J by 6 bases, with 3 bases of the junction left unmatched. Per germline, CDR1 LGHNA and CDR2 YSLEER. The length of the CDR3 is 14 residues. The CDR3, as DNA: TGCGCCAGCAGCCAAGAGGCAGGGGGCTCTGAAGCTTTCTTT. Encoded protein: CASSQEAGGSEAFF.

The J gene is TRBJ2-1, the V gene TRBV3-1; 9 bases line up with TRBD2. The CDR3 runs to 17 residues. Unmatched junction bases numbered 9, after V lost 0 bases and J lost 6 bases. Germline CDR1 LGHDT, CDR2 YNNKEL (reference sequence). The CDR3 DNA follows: TGTGCCAGCAGCCAAGATCAACGAGCGGGGGGCAGCAATGAGCAGTTCTTC. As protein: CASSQDQRAGGSNEQFF.

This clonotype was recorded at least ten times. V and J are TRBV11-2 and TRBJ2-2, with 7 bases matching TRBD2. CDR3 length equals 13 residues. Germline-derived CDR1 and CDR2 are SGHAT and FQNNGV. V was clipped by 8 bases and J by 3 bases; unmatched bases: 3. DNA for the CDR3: TGTGCCAGCTGGGAGGGGTACACCGGGGAGCTGTTTTTT. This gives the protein CASWEGYTGELFF.

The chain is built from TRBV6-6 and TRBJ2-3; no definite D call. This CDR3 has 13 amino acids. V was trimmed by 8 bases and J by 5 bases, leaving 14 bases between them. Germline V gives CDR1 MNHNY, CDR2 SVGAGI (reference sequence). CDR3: CASQSLPVDTQYF. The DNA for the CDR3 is TGTGCCAGCCAAAGTCTCCCAGTAGATACGCAGTATTTT.

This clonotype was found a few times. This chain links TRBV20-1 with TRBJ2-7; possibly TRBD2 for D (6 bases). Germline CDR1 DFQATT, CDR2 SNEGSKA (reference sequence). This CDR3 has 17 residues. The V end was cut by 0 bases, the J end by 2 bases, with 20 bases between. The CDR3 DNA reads TGCAGTGCTAGAGATTCCTGGGAGGACGGGGCCCCCTACGAGCAGTACTTC. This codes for CSARDSWEDGAPYEQYF.

CDR3 sequence (DNA): TGTGCCAGCAGCAAGTTCGACAGAGTAAAAGAGACCCAGTACTTC. This codes for CASSKFDRVKETQYF. This chain uses TRBV7-2 with TRBJ2-5, with D possibly being TRBD1 (5 bases). Deletions cut 5 bases from V and 3 bases from J, with 16 bases between. CDR1 and CDR2 (germline): SGHTA, FQGNSA. The CDR3 runs to 15 residues.

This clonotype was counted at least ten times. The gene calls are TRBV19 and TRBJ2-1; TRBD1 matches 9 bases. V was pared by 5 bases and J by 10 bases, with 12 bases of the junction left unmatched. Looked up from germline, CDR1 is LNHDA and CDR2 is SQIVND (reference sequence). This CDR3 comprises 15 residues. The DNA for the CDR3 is TGTGCCAGTAGTGCGGACGGGACAGGGCAGGACGAGCAGTTCTTC. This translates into CASSADGTGQDEQFF.

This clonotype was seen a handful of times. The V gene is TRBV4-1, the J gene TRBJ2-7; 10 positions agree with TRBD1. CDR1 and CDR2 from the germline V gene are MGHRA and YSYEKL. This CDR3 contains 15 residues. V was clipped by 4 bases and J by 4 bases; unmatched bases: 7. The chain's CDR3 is CASSPRQGAAYEQYV. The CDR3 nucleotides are TGCGCCAGCAGCCCGAGACAGGGGGCGGCGTACGAGCAGTACGTC.

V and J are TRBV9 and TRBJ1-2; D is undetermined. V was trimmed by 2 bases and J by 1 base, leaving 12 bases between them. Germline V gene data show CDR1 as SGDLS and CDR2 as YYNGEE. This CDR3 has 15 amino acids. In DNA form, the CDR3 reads TGTGCCAGCAGCGTTAGCGTCCTTGTTAACTATGGCTACACCTTC. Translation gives CASSVSVLVNYGYTF.

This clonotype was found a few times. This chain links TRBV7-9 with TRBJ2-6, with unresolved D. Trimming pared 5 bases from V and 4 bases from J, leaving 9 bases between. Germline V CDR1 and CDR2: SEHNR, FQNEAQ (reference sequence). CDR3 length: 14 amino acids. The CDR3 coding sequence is TGTGCCAGCAGCCAAACAGCCGGGGCCAACGTCCTGACTTTC. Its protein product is CASSQTAGANVLTF. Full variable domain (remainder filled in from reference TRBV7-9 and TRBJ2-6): DTGVSQNPRHKITKRGQNVTFRCDPISEHNRLYWYRQTLGQGPEFLTYFQNEAQLEKSRLLSDRFSAERPKGSFSTLEIQRTEQGDSAMYLCASSQTAGANVLTFGAGSRLTVL.

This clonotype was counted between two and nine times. CDR3 protein: CASSQDWDGEYNEQFF. The DNA of the CDR3 is TGCGCCAGCAGCCAAGATTGGGACGGGGAGTACAATGAGCAGTTCTTC. The gene calls are TRBV4-3 and TRBJ2-1; D possibly uses TRBD1 or TRBD2 (5 bases each). The length of the CDR3 is 16 residues. Per the germline V gene, CDR1 is LGHNA and CDR2 is YSLEER. The ends were cut back, 0 bases at V and 4 bases at J, with 13 bases in the middle.

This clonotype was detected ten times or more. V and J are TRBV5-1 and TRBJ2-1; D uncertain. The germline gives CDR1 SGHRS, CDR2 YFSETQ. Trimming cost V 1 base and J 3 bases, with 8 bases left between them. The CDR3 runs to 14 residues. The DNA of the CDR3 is TGCGCCAGCAGCTTGCATGGGAACTACAATGAGCAGTTCTTC. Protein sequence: CASSLHGNYNEQFF.

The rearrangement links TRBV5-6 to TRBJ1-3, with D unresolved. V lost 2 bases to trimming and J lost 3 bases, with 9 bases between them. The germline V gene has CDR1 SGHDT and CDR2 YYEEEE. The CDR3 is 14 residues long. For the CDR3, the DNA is TGTGCCAGCAGCTTCTGGGGAGGTGGAAACACCATATATTTT. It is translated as CASSFWGGGNTIYF.

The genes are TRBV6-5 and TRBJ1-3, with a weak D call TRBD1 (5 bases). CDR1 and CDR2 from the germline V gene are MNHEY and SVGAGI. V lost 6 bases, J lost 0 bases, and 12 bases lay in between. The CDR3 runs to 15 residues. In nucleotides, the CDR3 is TGTGCCAGCAGGCGGGGGGTCTACTCTGGAAACACCATATATTTT. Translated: CASRRGVYSGNTIYF.

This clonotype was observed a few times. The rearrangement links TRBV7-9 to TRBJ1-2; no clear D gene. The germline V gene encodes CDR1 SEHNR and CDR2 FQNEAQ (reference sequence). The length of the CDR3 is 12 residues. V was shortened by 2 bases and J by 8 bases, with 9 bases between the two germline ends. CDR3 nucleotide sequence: TGTGCCAGCAGCTTATTGACACCCGGCTACACCTTC. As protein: CASSLLTPGYTF.

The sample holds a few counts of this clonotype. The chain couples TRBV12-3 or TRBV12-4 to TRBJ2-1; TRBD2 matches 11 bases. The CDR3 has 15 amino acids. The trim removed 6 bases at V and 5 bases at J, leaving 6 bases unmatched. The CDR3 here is CASSLLAGGHNEQFF. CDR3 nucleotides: TGTGCCAGCAGCCTTCTAGCGGGGGGTCACAATGAGCAGTTCTTC.